Given below is one T cell receptor (beta chain) in context. No antigen is known for it. The length of the CDR3 is 15 residues. The germline V gene has CDR1 ENHRY and CDR2 SYGVKD. V was shortened by 6 bases and J by 1 base, with 12 bases between the two germline ends. This specimen comes from a study of blood T cells in healthy people across ages. Findings and caveats of the study: PBMC samples, being unsorted, prevented any conclusive comparison of naive and antigen-experienced cells.

Then a second PCR, running roughly 7 to 12 cycles, was carried out with a sample-barcoded 5' primer and a J-beta primer mix. Each of the cDNA molecules was tagged by a template-switch adaptor with 12 random nucleotides. In TCRdb, the 5' RACE reads were re-called with MiXCR into one record per CDR3 protein. The sample lists around 940,000 distinct CDR3 sequences; roughly half were seen once. The sequence was collected from a woman aged 55-70 years in good health. The chain carries TRBV10-3 and TRBJ2-2, with D perhaps TRBD1 or TRBD2 (5 bases each). Sequencing was carried out using blood. CDR3 nucleotides: TGTGCCATCAGGGGGGACGGAGGGAACACCGGGGAGCTGTTTTTT. This gives the protein CAIRGDGGNTGELFF.